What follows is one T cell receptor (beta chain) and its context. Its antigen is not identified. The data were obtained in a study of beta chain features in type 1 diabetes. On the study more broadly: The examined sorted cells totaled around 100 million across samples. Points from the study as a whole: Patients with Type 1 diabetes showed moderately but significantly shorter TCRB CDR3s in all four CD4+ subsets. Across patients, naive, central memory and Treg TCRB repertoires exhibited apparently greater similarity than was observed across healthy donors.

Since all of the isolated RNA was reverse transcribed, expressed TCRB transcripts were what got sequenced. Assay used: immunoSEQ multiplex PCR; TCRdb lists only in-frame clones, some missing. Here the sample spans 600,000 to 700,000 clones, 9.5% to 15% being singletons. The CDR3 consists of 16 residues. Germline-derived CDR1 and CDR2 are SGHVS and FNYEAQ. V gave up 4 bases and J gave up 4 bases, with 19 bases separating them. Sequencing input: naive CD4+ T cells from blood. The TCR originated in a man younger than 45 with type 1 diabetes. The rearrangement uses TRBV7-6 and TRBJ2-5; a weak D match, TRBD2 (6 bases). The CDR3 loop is CASSSLFGGLGETQYF. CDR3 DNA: TGTGCCAGCAGCTCCCTCTTTGGGGGGTTAGGAGAGACCCAGTACTTC.